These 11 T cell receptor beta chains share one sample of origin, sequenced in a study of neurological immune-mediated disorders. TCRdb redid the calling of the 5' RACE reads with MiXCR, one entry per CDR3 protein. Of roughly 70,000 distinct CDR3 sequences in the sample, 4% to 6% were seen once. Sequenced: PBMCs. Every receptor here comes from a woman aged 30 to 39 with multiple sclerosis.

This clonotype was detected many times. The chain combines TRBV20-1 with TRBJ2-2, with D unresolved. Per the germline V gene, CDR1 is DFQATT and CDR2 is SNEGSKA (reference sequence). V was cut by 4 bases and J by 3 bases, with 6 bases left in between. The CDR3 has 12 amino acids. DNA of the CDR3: TGCAGTGCTAAGCTAGACACCGGGGAGCTGTTTTTT. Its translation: CSAKLDTGELFF.

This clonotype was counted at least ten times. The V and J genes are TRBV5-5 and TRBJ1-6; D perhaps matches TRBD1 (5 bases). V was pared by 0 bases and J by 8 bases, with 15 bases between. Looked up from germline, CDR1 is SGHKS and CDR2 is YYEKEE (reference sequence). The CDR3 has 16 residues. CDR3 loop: CASSLGARAEDSPLHF. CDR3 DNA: TGTGCCAGCAGCTTGGGAGCCAGGGCAGAGGATTCACCCCTCCACTTT.

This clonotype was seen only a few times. The CDR3 reads CASSLGLAGGPGPYRSQYF. DNA of the CDR3: TGTGCCAGCAGTTTGGGGCTAGCGGGGGGGCCCGGCCCCTATCGGTCGCAGTATTTT. This chain uses TRBV12-3 or TRBV12-4 with TRBJ2-3, with 12 bases fitting TRBD2. Trimming cost V 3 bases and J 10 bases; bases outside gene matches: 20. The CDR3 covers 19 residues.

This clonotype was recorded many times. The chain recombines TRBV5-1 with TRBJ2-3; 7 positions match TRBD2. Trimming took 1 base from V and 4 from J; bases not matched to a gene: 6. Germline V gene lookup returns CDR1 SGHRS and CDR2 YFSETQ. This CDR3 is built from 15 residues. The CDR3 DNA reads TGCGCCAGCAGCTTGTCGGGGAGGGCCCCAGATACGCAGTATTTT. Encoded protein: CASSLSGRAPDTQYF.

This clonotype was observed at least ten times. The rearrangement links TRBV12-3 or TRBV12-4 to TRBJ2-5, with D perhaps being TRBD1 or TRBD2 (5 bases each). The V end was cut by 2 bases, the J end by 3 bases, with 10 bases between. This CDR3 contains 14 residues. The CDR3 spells CASSLLGPEETQYF. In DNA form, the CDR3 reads TGTGCCAGCAGTTTATTGGGACCGGAAGAGACCCAGTACTTC.

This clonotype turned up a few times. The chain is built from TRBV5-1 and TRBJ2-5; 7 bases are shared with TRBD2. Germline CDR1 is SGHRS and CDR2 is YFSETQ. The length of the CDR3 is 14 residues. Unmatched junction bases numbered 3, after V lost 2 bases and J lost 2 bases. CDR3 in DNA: TGCGCCAGCAGCTTTGGCGGGGGACAAGAGACCCAGTACTTC. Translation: CASSFGGGQETQYF. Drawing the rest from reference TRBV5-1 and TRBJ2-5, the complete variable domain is KAGVTQTPRYLIKTRGQQVTLSCSPISGHRSVSWYQQTPGQGLQFLFEYFSETQRNKGNFPGRFSGRQFSNSRSEMNVSTLELGDSALYLCASSFGGGQETQYFGPGTRLLVL.

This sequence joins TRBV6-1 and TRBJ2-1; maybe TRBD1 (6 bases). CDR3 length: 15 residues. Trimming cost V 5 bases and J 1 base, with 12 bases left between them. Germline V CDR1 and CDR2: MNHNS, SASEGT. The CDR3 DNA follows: TGTGCCAGCAGTCGGACAGTGAGATCCTACAATGAGCAGTTCTTC. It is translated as CASSRTVRSYNEQFF.

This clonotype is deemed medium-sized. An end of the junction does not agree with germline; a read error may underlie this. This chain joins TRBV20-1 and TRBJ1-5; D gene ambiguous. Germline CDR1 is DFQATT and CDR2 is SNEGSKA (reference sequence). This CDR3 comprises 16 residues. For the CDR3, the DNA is TGCAGTGCATCCCTCCCGGGTATTAATTCGAATCAGCCCCAGAATTTT. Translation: CSASLPGINSNQPQNF.

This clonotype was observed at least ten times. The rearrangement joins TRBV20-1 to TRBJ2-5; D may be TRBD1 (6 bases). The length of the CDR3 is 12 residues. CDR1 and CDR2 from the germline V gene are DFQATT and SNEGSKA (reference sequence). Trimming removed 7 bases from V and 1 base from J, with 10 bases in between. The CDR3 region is CSGTGSQETQYF. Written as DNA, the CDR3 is TGCAGTGGCACAGGGTCCCAAGAGACCCAGTACTTC.

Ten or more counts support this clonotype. The CDR3 sequence is CASSPENPVVGTEAFF. CDR3 bases: TGTGCCAGCTCACCAGAAAACCCGGTCGTGGGAACTGAAGCTTTCTTT. V and J are TRBV18 and TRBJ1-1; D is unclear. Germline V gives CDR1 KGHSH, CDR2 LQKENI. The CDR3 loop spans 16 amino acids. Between the trimmed V and J ends, which lost 2 bases and 5 bases, there was a span of 18 bases.

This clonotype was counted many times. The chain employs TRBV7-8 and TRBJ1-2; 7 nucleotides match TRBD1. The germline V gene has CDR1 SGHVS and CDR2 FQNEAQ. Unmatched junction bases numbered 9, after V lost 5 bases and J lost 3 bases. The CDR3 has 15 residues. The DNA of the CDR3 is TGTGCCAGCAGCCCTAGGAGGGACAGTCACTATGGCTACACCTTC. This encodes CASSPRRDSHYGYTF.